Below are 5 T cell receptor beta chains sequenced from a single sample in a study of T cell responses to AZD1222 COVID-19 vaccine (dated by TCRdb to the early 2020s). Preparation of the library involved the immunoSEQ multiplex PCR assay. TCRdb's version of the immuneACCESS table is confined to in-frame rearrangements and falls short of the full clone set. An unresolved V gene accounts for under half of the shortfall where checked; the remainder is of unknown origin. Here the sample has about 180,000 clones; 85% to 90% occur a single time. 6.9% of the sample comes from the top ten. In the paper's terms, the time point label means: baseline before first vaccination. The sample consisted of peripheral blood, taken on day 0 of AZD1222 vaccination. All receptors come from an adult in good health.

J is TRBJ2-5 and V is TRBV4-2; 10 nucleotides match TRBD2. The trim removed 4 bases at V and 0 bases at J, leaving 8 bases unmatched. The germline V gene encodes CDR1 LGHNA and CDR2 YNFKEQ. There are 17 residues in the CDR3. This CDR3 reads CASSPLTSGDHQETQYF. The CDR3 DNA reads TGTGCCAGCAGCCCGTTAACTAGCGGGGATCACCAAGAGACCCAGTACTTC.

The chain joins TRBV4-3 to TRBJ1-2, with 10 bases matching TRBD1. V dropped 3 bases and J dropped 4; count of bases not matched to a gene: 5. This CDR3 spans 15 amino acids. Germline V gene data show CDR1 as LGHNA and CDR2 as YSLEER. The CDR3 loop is CASSQWGQGRYGYTF. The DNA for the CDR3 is TGCGCCAGCAGCCAGTGGGGACAGGGGCGCTATGGCTACACCTTC.

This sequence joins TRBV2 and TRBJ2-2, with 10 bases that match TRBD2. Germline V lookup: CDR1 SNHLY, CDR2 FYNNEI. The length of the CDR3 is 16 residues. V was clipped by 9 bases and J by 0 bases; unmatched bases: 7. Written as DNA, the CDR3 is TGTGCCAGTAGCGGGGGGCGCTACGCGAACACCGGGGAGCTGTTTTTT. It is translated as CASSGGRYANTGELFF.

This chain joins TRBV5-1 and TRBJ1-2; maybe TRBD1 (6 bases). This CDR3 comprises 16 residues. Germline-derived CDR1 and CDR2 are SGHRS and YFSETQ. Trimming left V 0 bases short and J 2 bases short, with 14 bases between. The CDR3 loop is CASSLDGGQGNYGYTF. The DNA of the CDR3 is TGCGCCAGCAGCTTGGATGGAGGGCAGGGGAACTATGGCTACACCTTC. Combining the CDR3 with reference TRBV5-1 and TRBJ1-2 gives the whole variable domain KAGVTQTPRYLIKTRGQQVTLSCSPISGHRSVSWYQQTPGQGLQFLFEYFSETQRNKGNFPGRFSGRQFSNSRSEMNVSTLELGDSALYLCASSLDGGQGNYGYTFGSGTRLTVV.

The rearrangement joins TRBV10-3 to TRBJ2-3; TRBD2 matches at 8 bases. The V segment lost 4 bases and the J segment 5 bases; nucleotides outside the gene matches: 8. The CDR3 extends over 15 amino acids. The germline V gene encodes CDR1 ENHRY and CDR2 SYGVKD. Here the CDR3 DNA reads TGTGCCATCAGTGTGACGGGGGGGCAAGGAGATACGCAGTATTTT. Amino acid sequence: CAISVTGGQGDTQYF.